This T cell receptor (beta chain) was documented in a study of blood T cell repertoires in COVID-19. CDR3 length: 14 amino acids. Germline V lookup: CDR1 MNHEY, CDR2 SVGAGI. J gave up 3 bases and V 4 bases, and 3 bases lay outside the gene matches. The authors' processing: Estimation of nucleated cell counts was performed using reference gene primer amplification. Generated by immunoSEQ multiplex PCR, the TCRdb table keeps only in-frame clones and is missing some. D and trimming were read from the DNA, whereas the V and J calls and clone size are those reported in that table. The data contain tens of thousands of clones, about 91% of them singletons. During active infection, Seattle patients enrolled and were then monitored through disease.

The sample taken for sequencing was peripheral blood. This rearrangement joins TRBV6-5 to TRBJ1-5; 7 bases are shared with TRBD1. This receptor was taken from a man in his forties or fifties with COVID-19, enrolled during active disease. Here the CDR3 reads CASSLGQANQPQHF. The DNA for the CDR3 is TGTGCCAGCAGTTTAGGACAGGCCAATCAGCCCCAGCATTTT.